This T cell receptor beta chain was retrieved from a study of blood T cell repertoires in COVID-19. About the study: Samples representing acute and convalescent COVID-19 were sourced from the United States, Italy and Spain.

Per the authors' pipeline: Quantification of nucleated cells was approximated via reference gene primer amplification. Using immunoSEQ multiplex PCR, the repertoire was profiled, and TCRdb retains in-frame clones only, with some absent. V and J calls and clone size follow that table, whereas D and trimming were derived from the DNA. The table has nearly 250,000 clones, about 83% seen once. This CDR3 contains 15 residues. Germline V gene lookup returns CDR1 MNHEY and CDR2 SMNVEV (reference sequence). With V trimmed by 7 bases and J by 4 bases, 11 bases remained unmatched. The gene calls are TRBV27 and TRBJ1-2, with TRBD1 matching 8 bases. This receptor was taken from a woman aged 45-59 years who had recovered from COVID-19. Sequencing input: PBMCs or T cells enriched from blood (not recorded which). CDR3 in amino acids: CASTPATGDRYGYTF. CDR3 DNA: TGTGCCAGCACCCCTGCGACAGGGGATCGCTATGGCTACACCTTC.